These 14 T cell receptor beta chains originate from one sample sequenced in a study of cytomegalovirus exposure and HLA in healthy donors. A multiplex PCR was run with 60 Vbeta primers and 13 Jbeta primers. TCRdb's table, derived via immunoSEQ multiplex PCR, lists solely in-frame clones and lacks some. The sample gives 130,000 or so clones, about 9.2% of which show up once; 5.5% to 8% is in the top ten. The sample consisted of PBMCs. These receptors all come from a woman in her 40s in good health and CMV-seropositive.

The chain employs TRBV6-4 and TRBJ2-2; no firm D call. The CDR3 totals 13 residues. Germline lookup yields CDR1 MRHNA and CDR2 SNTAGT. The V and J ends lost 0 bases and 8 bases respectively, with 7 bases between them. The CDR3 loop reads CASSDSRSGELFF. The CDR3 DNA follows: TGTGCCAGCAGTGACTCGAGATCGGGGGAGCTGTTTTTT.

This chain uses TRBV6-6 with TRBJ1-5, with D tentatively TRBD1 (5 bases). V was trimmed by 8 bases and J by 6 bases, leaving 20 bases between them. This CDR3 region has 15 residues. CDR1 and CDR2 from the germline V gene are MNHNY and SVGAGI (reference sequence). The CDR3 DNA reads TGTGCCAGCTCCGGGGGGGGGTCCAATCTTCAGCCCCAGCATTTT. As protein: CASSGGGSNLQPQHF.

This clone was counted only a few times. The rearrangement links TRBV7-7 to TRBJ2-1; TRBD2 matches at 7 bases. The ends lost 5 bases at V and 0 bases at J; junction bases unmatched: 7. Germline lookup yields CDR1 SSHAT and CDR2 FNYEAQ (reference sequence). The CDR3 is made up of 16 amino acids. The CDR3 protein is CASSPQLALSYNEQFF. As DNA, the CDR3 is TGTGCCAGCAGCCCCCAACTAGCGCTCTCCTACAATGAGCAGTTCTTC.

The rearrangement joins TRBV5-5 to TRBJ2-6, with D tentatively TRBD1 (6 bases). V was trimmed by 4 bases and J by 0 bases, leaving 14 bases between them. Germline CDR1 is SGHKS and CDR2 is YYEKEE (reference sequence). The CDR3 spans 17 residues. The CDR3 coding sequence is TGTGCCAGCAGCCCTCAGGGGCTCGGCTCTGGGGCCAACGTCCTGACTTTC. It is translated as CASSPQGLGSGANVLTF.

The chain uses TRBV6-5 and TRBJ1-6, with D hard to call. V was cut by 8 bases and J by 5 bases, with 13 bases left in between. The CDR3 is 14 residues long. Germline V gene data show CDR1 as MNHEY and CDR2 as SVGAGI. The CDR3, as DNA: TGTGCCAGCCGCGGGCAGGTTCATAATTCACCCCTCCACTTT. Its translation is CASRGQVHNSPLHF.

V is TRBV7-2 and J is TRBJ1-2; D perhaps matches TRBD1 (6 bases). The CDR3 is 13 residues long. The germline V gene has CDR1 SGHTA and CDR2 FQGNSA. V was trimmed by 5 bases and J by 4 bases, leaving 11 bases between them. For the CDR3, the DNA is TGTGCCAGCAGCCCACAGGGCTCCTATGGCTACACCTTC. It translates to CASSPQGSYGYTF.

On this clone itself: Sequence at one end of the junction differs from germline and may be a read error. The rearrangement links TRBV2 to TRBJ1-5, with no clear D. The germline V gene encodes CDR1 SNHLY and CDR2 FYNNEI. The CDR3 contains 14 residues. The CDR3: CASSDRQRNQPQNF. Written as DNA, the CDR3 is TGTGCCAGCAGTGATCGGCAGCGAAATCAGCCCCAGAATTTT.

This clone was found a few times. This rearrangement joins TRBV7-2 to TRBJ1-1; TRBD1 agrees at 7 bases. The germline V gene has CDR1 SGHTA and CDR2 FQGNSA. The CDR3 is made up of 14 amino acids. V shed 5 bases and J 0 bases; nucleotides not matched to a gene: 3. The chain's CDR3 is CASSPQGLNTEAFF. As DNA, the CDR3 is TGTGCCAGCAGCCCACAGGGGCTGAACACTGAAGCTTTCTTT. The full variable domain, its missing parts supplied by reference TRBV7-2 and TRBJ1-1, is GAGVSQSPSNKVTEKGKDVELRCDPISGHTALYWYRQSLGQGLEFLIYFQGNSAPDKSGLPSDRFSAERTGGSVSTLTIQRTQQEDSAVYLCASSPQGLNTEAFFGQGTRLTVV.

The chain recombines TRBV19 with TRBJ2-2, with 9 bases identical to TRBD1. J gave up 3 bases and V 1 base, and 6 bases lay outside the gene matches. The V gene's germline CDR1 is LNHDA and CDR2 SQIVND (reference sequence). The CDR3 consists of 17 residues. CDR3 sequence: CASSIAKGQGYTGELFF. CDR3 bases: TGTGCCAGTAGTATAGCCAAAGGACAGGGGTACACCGGGGAGCTGTTTTTT.

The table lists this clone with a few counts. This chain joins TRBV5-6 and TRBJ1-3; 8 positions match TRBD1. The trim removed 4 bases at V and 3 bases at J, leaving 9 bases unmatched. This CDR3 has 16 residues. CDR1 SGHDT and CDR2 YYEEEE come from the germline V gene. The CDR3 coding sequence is TGTGCCAGCAGCAAAGACCTGACAGGGGTTGGAAACACCATATATTTT. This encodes CASSKDLTGVGNTIYF.

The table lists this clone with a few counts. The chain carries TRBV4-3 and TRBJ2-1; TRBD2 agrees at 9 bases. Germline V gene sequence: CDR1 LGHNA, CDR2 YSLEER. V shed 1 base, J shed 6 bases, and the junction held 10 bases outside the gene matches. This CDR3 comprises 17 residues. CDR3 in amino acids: CASSQVGGGAFGNEQFF. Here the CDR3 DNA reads TGCGCCAGCAGCCAAGTCGGCGGGGGGGCTTTTGGCAATGAGCAGTTCTTC.

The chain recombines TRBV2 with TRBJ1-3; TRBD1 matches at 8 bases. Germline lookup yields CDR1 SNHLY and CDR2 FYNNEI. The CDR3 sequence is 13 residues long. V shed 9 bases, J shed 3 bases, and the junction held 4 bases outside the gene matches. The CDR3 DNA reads TGTGCCAGAGGACAGGGCGGTGGAAACACCATATATTTT. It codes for CARGQGGGNTIYF.

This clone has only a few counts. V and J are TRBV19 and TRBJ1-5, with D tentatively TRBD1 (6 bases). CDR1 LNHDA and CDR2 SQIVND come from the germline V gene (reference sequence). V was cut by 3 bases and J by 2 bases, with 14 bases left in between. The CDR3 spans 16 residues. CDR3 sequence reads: CASSILGRGGNQPQHF. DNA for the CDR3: TGTGCCAGTAGTATCTTGGGCAGGGGAGGCAATCAGCCCCAGCATTTT.

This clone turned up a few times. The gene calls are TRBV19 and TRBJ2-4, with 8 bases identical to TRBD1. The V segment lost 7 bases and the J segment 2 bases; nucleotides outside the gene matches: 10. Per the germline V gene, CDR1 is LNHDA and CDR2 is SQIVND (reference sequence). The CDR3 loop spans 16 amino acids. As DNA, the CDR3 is TGTGCCAGTAACGATGGAACAGGGGGGACCAAAAACATTCAGTACTTC. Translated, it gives CASNDGTGGTKNIQYF.